This passage covers 29 T cell receptor beta chains from one sample sequenced in a study of response to subunit inactivated influenza vaccine. TCRdb called the RT-PCR reads again in MiXCR, with one record for every CDR3 protein. The sample holds around 200,000 distinct CDR3 sequences, approximately 12% seen once. The same data also went into a second study, on T cells expressing NK-cell markers. This second study says: The authors generated TCR beta cDNA through 5'RACE template switching with UMIs.

The specimen comprised CD8+ T cells sorted from PBMCs, sampled 11 to 12 days after vaccination. The source is a man aged 45-60 years who received an inactivated influenza vaccine.

This sequence joins TRBV6-4 and TRBJ2-5, with D tentatively TRBD1 (8 bases). V lost 2 bases and J lost 7, with 11 bases in between. The CDR3 loop spans 13 amino acids. Germline CDR1 and CDR2: MRHNA and SNTAGT. CDR3 in amino acids: CASSDNRGGTQYF. CDR3 coding DNA: TGTGCCAGCAGTGACAACAGGGGGGGGACCCAGTACTTC.

The table lists this clonotype with a few counts. This chain links TRBV7-9 with TRBJ2-7, with D possibly matching TRBD2 (5 bases). This CDR3 has 14 residues. Trimming cost V 4 bases and J 2 bases, with 12 bases left between them. The germline V gene encodes CDR1 SEHNR and CDR2 FQNEAQ (reference sequence). This chain's CDR3 is CASSSTTGTYEQYF. The CDR3 bases are TGTGCCAGCAGCTCCACTACGGGGACCTACGAGCAGTACTTC.

This clonotype has just a few counts. This CDR3 is CASSQDAPSGVYNEQFF. CDR3 coding DNA: TGTGCCAGCAGCCAAGATGCCCCTAGCGGGGTCTACAATGAGCAGTTCTTC. The V gene is TRBV4-2, the J gene TRBJ2-1, with 9 bases matching TRBD2. Germline V gives CDR1 LGHNA, CDR2 YNFKEQ. This CDR3 spans 17 amino acids. Trimming removed 0 bases from V and 3 bases from J; junction bases left unmatched: 6.

A few counts support this clonotype. This chain joins TRBV4-3 and TRBJ2-4; D might be TRBD1 (5 bases). The CDR3 totals 14 residues. In germline, CDR1 is LGHNA, CDR2 YSLEER. V was trimmed by 1 base and J by 4 bases, leaving 8 bases between them. As DNA, the CDR3 is TGCGCCAGCAGCCAAGTCACAGGAAAAAACATTCAGTACTTC. Translating gives CASSQVTGKNIQYF.

J is TRBJ1-1 and V is TRBV29-1; D not resolved. Germline CDR1 reads SQVTM; CDR2 reads ANQGSEA. The CDR3 consists of 14 residues. Deletions cut 0 bases from V and 6 bases from J, with 14 bases between. DNA of the CDR3: TGCAGCGTTGAAGATCAAGGTGCGGTGGCTGAAGCTTTCTTT. It encodes CSVEDQGAVAEAFF.

This clonotype turned up a few times. The chain couples TRBV20-1 to TRBJ2-5; maybe TRBD2 (7 bases). Deletions cut 0 bases from V and 5 bases from J, with 13 bases between. This CDR3 region has 14 residues. Germline values: CDR1 DFQATT, CDR2 SNEGSKA (reference sequence). CDR3 sequence reads: CSAREGGRRETQYF. The CDR3 nucleotides are TGCAGTGCTAGAGAGGGGGGGCGCCGGGAGACCCAGTACTTC.

This clonotype has only a few counts. J is TRBJ1-6 and V is TRBV15; D gene unclear. Germline values: CDR1 LNHNV, CDR2 YYDKDF (reference sequence). This CDR3 is 14 amino acids long. V was clipped by 5 bases and J by 9 bases, with 14 bases between them. The DNA for the CDR3 is TGTGCCACCAGCGGGATGGACCTAAGTTCACCCCTCCACTTT. This codes for CATSGMDLSSPLHF. Looking up the rest from reference TRBV15 and TRBJ1-6 gives the full variable domain: DAMVIQNPRYQVTQFGKPVTLSCSQTLNHNVMYWYQQKSSQAPKLLFHYYDKDFNNEADTPDNFQSRRPNTSFCFLDIRSPGLGDTAMYLCATSGMDLSSPLHFGNGTRLTVT.

Many counts were recorded for this clonotype. This sequence joins TRBV28 and TRBJ2-5; D possibly corresponds to TRBD1 (5 bases). V lost 1 base to trimming and J lost 5 bases, with 17 bases between them. The CDR3 consists of 16 residues. CDR1 MDHEN and CDR2 SYDVKM come from the germline V gene. The chain's CDR3 is CASSLSLSGQRETQYF. The CDR3 DNA reads as TGTGCCAGCAGTTTATCGCTGTCAGGGCAACGGGAGACCCAGTACTTC.

The chain links TRBV19 to TRBJ2-1, with D possibly being TRBD1 (6 bases). The CDR3 loop spans 16 amino acids. Trimming removed 2 bases from V and 0 bases from J, with 11 bases in between. CDR1 is LNHDA and CDR2 is SQIVND in the germline V gene (reference sequence). CDR3: CASSISEDSSYNEQFF. CDR3 nucleotide sequence: TGTGCCAGTAGTATATCAGAGGACAGCTCCTACAATGAGCAGTTCTTC.

This clonotype came up a few times. This chain connects TRBV3-1 to TRBJ1-2; TRBD1 matches 10 bases. The CDR3 extends over 18 amino acids. Germline CDR1 LGHDT, CDR2 YNNKEL (reference sequence). V shed 2 bases, J shed 3 bases, and the junction held 12 bases outside the gene matches. The CDR3: CASSQIRLTGGGDYGYTF. The CDR3 DNA is TGTGCCAGCAGCCAAATAAGGTTGACAGGGGGCGGCGACTATGGCTACACCTTC. The full variable domain, in which reference TRBV3-1 and TRBJ1-2 provide the parts outside the CDR3, is DTAVSQTPKYLVTQMGNDKSIKCEQNLGHDTMYWYKQDSKKFLKIMFSYNNKELIINETVPNRFSPKSPDKAHLNLHINSLELGDSAVYFCASSQIRLTGGGDYGYTFGSGTRLTVV.

The chain uses TRBV13 and TRBJ1-2; possibly TRBD1 for D (6 bases). V shed 0 bases and J shed 7 bases, with 15 bases lying between them. Germline values: CDR1 PRHDT, CDR2 FYEKMQ (reference sequence). The length of the CDR3 is 15 residues. The CDR3 here is CASSLGTGGRFGYTF. CDR3 sequence (DNA): TGTGCCAGCAGCTTAGGGACGGGGGGCCGGTTTGGCTACACCTTC. Together with reference TRBV13 and TRBJ1-2, the CDR3 gives the full variable domain: AAGVIQSPRHLIKEKRETATLKCYPIPRHDTVYWYQQGPGQDPQFLISFYEKMQSDKGSIPDRFSAQQFSDYHSELNMSSLELGDSALYFCASSLGTGGRFGYTFGSGTRLTVV.

This clonotype came up a few times. The chain employs TRBV18 and TRBJ2-5; D unclear. Per germline, CDR1 KGHSH and CDR2 LQKENI. There are 15 residues in the CDR3. The V end was cut by 3 bases, the J end by 3 bases, with 14 bases between. The CDR3 nucleotides read TGTGCCAGCTCACCCCTTGGGGAAGAAGAAGAGACCCAGTACTTC. The encoded protein is CASSPLGEEEETQYF.

The table lists this clonotype with a few counts. J is TRBJ2-1 and V is TRBV6-5; no clear D gene. The V gene's germline CDR1 is MNHEY and CDR2 SVGAGI. The CDR3 is made up of 11 amino acids. Trimming removed 7 bases from V and 2 bases from J, with 3 bases in between. CDR3 sequence: CASTAYNEQFF. CDR3 DNA: TGTGCCAGCACGGCCTACAATGAGCAGTTCTTC.

This sequence joins TRBV25-1 and TRBJ2-5; TRBD1 agrees at 8 bases. This CDR3 contains 17 residues. V was clipped by 1 base and J by 5 bases; unmatched bases: 12. The germline gives CDR1 MGHDK, CDR2 SYGVNS. The CDR3, as DNA: TGTGCCAGCAGTGAATCCGTCCGGACAGGGATTCTCGAGACCCAGTACTTC. Translated, it gives CASSESVRTGILETQYF. Complete variable domain (other parts from reference TRBV25-1 and TRBJ2-5): EADIYQTPRYLVIGTGKKITLECSQTMGHDKMYWYQQDPGMELHLIHYSYGVNSTEKGDLSSESTVSRIRTEHFPLTLESARPSHTSQYLCASSESVRTGILETQYFGPGTRLLVL.

A remark on this clonotype: One junction end disagrees with the germline gene, perhaps due to a read error. This chain connects TRBV7-6 to TRBJ2-1, with 8 bases lining up with TRBD2. The CDR3 is made up of 17 amino acids. Germline CDR1 reads SGHVS; CDR2 reads FNYEAQ. CDR3 coding DNA: TGTCCCAGCAGCTTAGTTCTAGCGGGTGTGGTGCACAATGAGCAGTTCTTC. It yields the protein CPSSLVLAGVVHNEQFF.

This clonotype has at least ten counts. V usage is TRBV12-3 or TRBV12-4 and J usage is TRBJ2-1; 9 positions agree with TRBD2. The V gene end was trimmed by 5 bases and the J gene end by 5 bases; junction bases not matched to a gene: 4. The CDR3 extends over 14 amino acids. CDR3 sequence: CASSPGLANNEQFF. CDR3 DNA sequence: TGTGCCAGCAGTCCGGGACTAGCTAACAATGAGCAGTTCTTC.

In its sample, this clonotype was seen a few times. The chain uses TRBV20-1 and TRBJ2-2, with TRBD2 matching 7 bases. The CDR3 extends over 15 amino acids. CDR1 and CDR2 from the germline V gene are DFQATT and SNEGSKA (reference sequence). V was pared by 0 bases and J by 6 bases, with 7 bases of the junction left unmatched. CDR3 DNA: TGCAGTGCTAGAGATAACGGGGGGACGCCCGGGGAGCTGTTTTTT. As protein: CSARDNGGTPGELFF.

The chain uses TRBV4-2 and TRBJ2-7; unclear D gene. V shed 10 bases and J shed 2 bases, with 15 bases lying between them. From germline, CDR1 is LGHNA and CDR2 YNFKEQ. The CDR3 consists of 13 residues. The DNA of the CDR3 is TGTGCCATGGGCCCCGGGCTCCCCTACGAGCAGTACTTC. Translated: CAMGPGLPYEQYF.

This clonotype was counted between two and nine times. The chain has TRBV3-1 and TRBJ1-1; no clear D. Trimming removed 4 bases from V and 1 base from J, with 10 bases in between. The CDR3 totals 14 residues. CDR1 LGHDT and CDR2 YNNKEL come from the germline V gene (reference sequence). The CDR3 region is CASSRTIGNTEAFF. CDR3 in DNA: TGTGCCAGCAGCCGTACCATAGGGAACACTGAAGCTTTCTTT.

This clonotype was seen many times. The gene calls are TRBV7-8 and TRBJ2-3; tentative D call: TRBD2 (6 bases). V was pared by 1 base and J by 3 bases, with 17 bases between. The CDR3 consists of 17 residues. CDR1 and CDR2 (germline): SGHVS, FQNEAQ. The CDR3 here is CASSLGLAGPGTDTQYF. In DNA, the CDR3 is TGTGCCAGCAGCTTAGGCCTTGCGGGACCTGGGACAGATACGCAGTATTTT.

This clonotype was counted a few times. The chain is built from TRBV15 and TRBJ2-2; 11 bases are shared with TRBD2. The germline V gene encodes CDR1 LNHNV and CDR2 YYDKDF (reference sequence). The CDR3 runs 17 residues. Losses at the gene ends were 3 bases for V and 5 bases for J; bases not matched to a gene: 8. DNA of the CDR3: TGTGCCACCAGCAGCGTCCCGGGACTAGCGGTTACCGGGGAGCTGTTTTTT. It translates to CATSSVPGLAVTGELFF. The full variable domain, with the rest looked up from reference TRBV15 and TRBJ2-2, is DAMVIQNPRYQVTQFGKPVTLSCSQTLNHNVMYWYQQKSSQAPKLLFHYYDKDFNNEADTPDNFQSRRPNTSFCFLDIRSPGLGDTAMYLCATSSVPGLAVTGELFFGEGSRLTVL.

This clonotype came up many times. The chain recombines TRBV20-1 with TRBJ2-5; TRBD1 agrees at 9 bases. Per the germline V gene, CDR1 is DFQATT and CDR2 is SNEGSKA (reference sequence). Trimming at V came to 6 bases and at J to 2 bases, leaving 4 bases not matched to a gene. CDR3 size: 13 residues. The CDR3 sequence: CSAGQGFQETQYF. Written as DNA, the CDR3 is TGCAGTGCAGGACAGGGGTTTCAAGAGACCCAGTACTTC.

This clonotype was seen many times. The chain couples TRBV12-3 or TRBV12-4 to TRBJ1-4; D is undetermined. The CDR3 sequence is 13 residues long. Trimming stripped 6 bases from V and 8 bases from J, with 13 bases between. CDR3 nucleotides: TGTGCCAGCAGCCTATGGACGGGAGAAAAACTGTTTTTT. Amino acids: CASSLWTGEKLFF.

This chain connects TRBV5-1 to TRBJ2-7; D might be TRBD2 (5 bases). CDR1 is SGHRS, CDR2 YFSETQ, per germline. The CDR3 has 14 residues. V gave up 4 bases and J gave up 0 bases, with 11 bases separating them. CDR3 protein: CASSHSGSSYEQYF. The CDR3 DNA is TGCGCCAGCAGCCACAGCGGTAGCTCCTACGAGCAGTACTTC.

This clonotype has a handful of counts. This chain connects TRBV12-3 or TRBV12-4 to TRBJ2-7, with TRBD1 identical over 10 bases. V was clipped by 2 bases and J by 7 bases; unmatched bases: 8. The CDR3 has 15 residues. The CDR3 DNA is TGTGCCAGCAGTTTACTGGGGACAGGGGCTGGGGAGCAGTACTTC. Its translation: CASSLLGTGAGEQYF.

This clonotype was counted only a few times. The chain employs TRBV7-8 and TRBJ1-2; D call uncertain. This CDR3 is built from 15 residues. Germline V gives CDR1 SGHVS, CDR2 FQNEAQ. V gave up 2 bases and J gave up 0 bases, with 10 bases separating them. The CDR3 sequence is CASSLSLHPNYGYTF. The CDR3 DNA reads TGTGCCAGCAGCTTATCCCTCCATCCTAACTATGGCTACACCTTC.

The V gene is TRBV12-3 or TRBV12-4, the J gene TRBJ2-2; 12 nucleotides line up with TRBD2. The CDR3 is made up of 18 amino acids. Unmatched junction bases numbered 11, after V lost 3 bases and J lost 6 bases. For the CDR3, the DNA is TGTGCCAGCAGTTTTGGGACTAGCGGGCCCCGGGTCGCCGGGGAGCTGTTTTTT. Its protein is CASSFGTSGPRVAGELFF.

The chain combines TRBV30 with TRBJ2-3; D is unresolved. V lost 1 base, J lost 0 bases, and 11 bases lay in between. In germline, CDR1 is GTSNPN, CDR2 SVGIG (reference sequence). This CDR3 is built from 15 residues. CDR3 sequence: CAWSAYRVSTDTQYF. CDR3 in DNA: TGTGCCTGGAGTGCTTATAGGGTCAGCACAGATACGCAGTATTTT. The full variable domain, with the rest looked up from reference TRBV30 and TRBJ2-3, is SQTIHQWPATLVQPVGSPLSLECTVEGTSNPNLYWYRQAAGRGLQLLFYSVGIGQISSEVPQNLSASRPQDRQFILSSKKLLLSDSGFYLCAWSAYRVSTDTQYFGPGTRLTVL.

This clonotype turned up a few times. V gene TRBV5-8 combines with J gene TRBJ2-3, with TRBD2 matching over 13 bases. Losses at the gene ends were 5 bases for V and 4 bases for J; bases not matched to a gene: 10. Germline V gene data show CDR1 as SGHTS and CDR2 as YDEGEE. This CDR3 is built from 17 residues. CDR3: CASSGGLAGASADTQYF. CDR3 DNA: TGTGCCAGCAGTGGTGGACTAGCGGGAGCTTCGGCAGATACGCAGTATTTT.